The source of this T cell receptor (beta chain) is a study of blood T cell repertoires in COVID-19. Whole-study context: The origin of the acute and convalescent COVID-19 samples was the United States, Italy and Spain. PBMCs, B-cell-depleted T cells, or T cells were the source of the cDNA or gDNA that made up the material.

V lost 5 bases, J lost 9 bases, and 8 bases stayed unmatched. The CDR3 runs to 15 residues. Germline V gene data show CDR1 as SEHNR and CDR2 as FQNEAQ (reference sequence). Methods used by the authors: Nucleated cell number was recorded as an estimate derived from reference gene primer amplification. TCRdb's copy holds only in-frame clones and misses some; the assay was immunoSEQ multiplex PCR. Clone size and the V and J calls come from that table; the DNA yielded D and trimming. The data hold hundreds of thousands of clones, with around 87% observed a single time. The sample consisted of peripheral blood. The chain couples TRBV7-9 to TRBJ2-1; 12 nucleotides match TRBD2. The TCR originated in a man in his 60s who had recovered from COVID-19. The CDR3 DNA follows: TGTGCCAGCAGCACCCGACTAGCGGGGGCAGGTGAGCAGTTCTTC. It translates to CASSTRLAGAGEQFF.